Listed below are T cell receptor beta chains from one sample, sequenced in a study of radiation and T cells in renal cell carcinoma. Data came from immunoSEQ multiplex PCR; TCRdb stores just in-frame clones and leaves some out. The sample carries some 22,000 clones, 70% to 80% recorded once. The sample was blood, taken from a patient whose treatment included radiotherapy and nephrectomy. These receptors all come from a man in his 60s with renal cell carcinoma. Both conserved end residues are part of each CDR3. The order of the fields is clone size, V gene, J gene, D gene, CDR3 protein, CDR3 DNA. D genes are given only for firm matches. Where a row states a size, it is once, few, many or the class of an expanded clone; other rows omit it.

>-|TRBV18|TRBJ2-7|TRBD1
CASSPTGKLYEQYF
TGTGCCAGCTCACCGACAGGGAAGCTTTACGAGCAGTACTTC
>-|TRBV5-6|TRBJ1-2|-
CASSLNLNYGYTF
TGTGCCAGCAGCCTCAACCTGAACTATGGCTACACCTTC
>-|TRBV11-2|TRBJ1-2|-
CASSFTPGDYGYTF
TGTGCCAGCAGCTTCACTCCGGGGGACTATGGCTACACCTTC
>-|TRBV5-1|TRBJ2-7|TRBD1
CASSFPGTGGNEQYF
TGCGCCAGCAGCTTTCCCGGGACAGGGGGCAACGAGCAGTACTTC
>-|TRBV6-6|TRBJ2-5|TRBD2
CASSYVGGGETQYF
TGTGCCAGCAGTTACGTTGGGGGAGGGGAGACCCAGTACTTC
>-|TRBV4-1|TRBJ2-7|TRBD2
CASSQDIPRRGSGSYEQYF
TGCGCCAGCAGCCAAGATATTCCGCGCCGGGGTAGCGGGAGCTACGAGCAGTACTTC
>-|TRBV7-9|TRBJ2-7|-
CASSLMGIYEQYF
TGTGCCAGCAGCTTAATGGGGATCTACGAGCAGTACTTC
>once|TRBV7-9|TRBJ2-2|TRBD1
CASSILNRGLRDTGELFF
TGTGCCAGCAGCATTCTAAACAGGGGCCTAAGAGACACCGGGGAGCTGTTTTTT
>-|TRBV18|TRBJ2-3|-
CASSPRMVSTDTQYF
TGTGCCAGCTCACCACGTATGGTTAGCACAGATACGCAGTATTTT
>-|TRBV29-1|TRBJ1-5|-
CSVSMGGNQPQHF
TGCAGCGTTTCTATGGGGGGCAATCAGCCCCAGCATTTT
>-|TRBV19|TRBJ1-2|TRBD1
CASRHRAGGEGYTF
TGTGCCAGTAGACACCGCGCAGGGGGCGAAGGCTACACCTTC
>-|TRBV15|TRBJ2-2|TRBD2
CATSRGGLAGNTGELFF
TGTGCCACCAGCAGGGGGGGACTAGCGGGTAACACCGGGGAGCTGTTTTTT
>-|TRBV4-3|TRBJ2-1|TRBD2
CASSQVGSGTHNEQFF
TGCGCCAGCAGCCAAGTAGGCAGCGGGACCCACAATGAGCAGTTCTTC
>-|TRBV30|TRBJ1-6|-
CAWSEDIDSPLHF
TGTGCCTGGAGCGAGGACATTGATTCACCCCTCCACTTT
>-|TRBV2|TRBJ2-1|-
CASSASSPKQFF
TGTGCCAGCAGTGCCAGCAGCCCGAAGCAGTTCTTC
>-|TRBV5-1|TRBJ1-5|-
CASSSDGGNQPQHF
TGCGCCAGCAGCTCAGATGGGGGCAATCAGCCCCAGCATTTT
>-|TRBV10-3|TRBJ1-6|-
CAISESQAGTYNSPLHF
TGTGCCATCAGTGAGTCCCAGGCGGGGACGTATAATTCACCCCTCCACTTT
>-|TRBV7-9|TRBJ1-2|-
CASSTTPNYGYTF
TGTGCCAGCAGCACGACACCTAACTATGGCTACACCTTC
>-|TRBV4-3|TRBJ2-6|-
CASSQHLRVRVSGANVLTF
TGCGCCAGCAGCCAACACCTCAGGGTAAGGGTCTCCGGGGCCAACGTCCTGACTTTC
>-|TRBV30|TRBJ1-6|-
CAWRGQSYNSPLHF
TGTGCCTGGAGAGGACAGTCCTATAATTCACCCCTCCACTTT
>-|TRBV7-8|TRBJ2-3|-
CASSPDSRDTQYF
TGTGCCAGCAGTCCCGACTCCAGGGATACGCAGTATTTT
>-|TRBV21-1|TRBJ1-4|-
CASSSTGTGGEKLFF
TGTGCCAGCAGCAGCACCGGGACAGGGGGGGAAAAACTGTTTTTT
>-|TRBV5-4|TRBJ2-2|TRBD2
CASSLGLAVNTGELFF
TGTGCCAGCAGCTTGGGACTAGCGGTGAACACCGGGGAGCTGTTTTTT
>-|TRBV15|TRBJ2-2|TRBD2
CATSGGVSHTGELFF
TGTGCCACCAGCGGGGGGGTCTCTCACACCGGGGAGCTGTTTTTT
>-|TRBV9|TRBJ2-7|TRBD1
CASSPRGTGDEQYF
TGTGCCAGCAGCCCCCGAGGGACAGGGGACGAGCAGTACTTC
>few|TRBV30|TRBJ2-3|TRBD2
CAWSILAGGSDTQYF
TGTGCCTGGAGTATTCTAGCGGGAGGATCAGATACGCAGTATTTT
>-|TRBV11-2|TRBJ2-5|-
CASSFSGVETQYF
TGTGCCAGCAGCTTTTCAGGGGTAGAGACCCAGTACTTC
>-|TRBV7-3|TRBJ2-6|-
CASSDKTGANVLTF
TGTGCCAGCAGCGACAAGACTGGGGCCAACGTCCTGACTTTC
>-|TRBV2|TRBJ2-6|-
CASRSGFLGGGPGANVLTF
TGTGCCAGCAGGAGTGGGTTCTTAGGGGGAGGGCCCGGGGCCAACGTCCTGACTTTC
>few|TRBV30|TRBJ1-4|-
CAWTSGARVFRNEKLFF
TGTGCCTGGACTTCGGGGGCGCGGGTGTTTCGGAATGAAAAACTGTTTTTT
>-|TRBV7-8|TRBJ1-2|-
CASSSGPGYGYTF
TGTGCCAGCAGCTCGGGACCGGGTTATGGCTACACCTTC
>-|TRBV6-1|TRBJ2-7|TRBD2
CASSRTSDFSYEQYF
TGTGCCAGCAGCCGGACTAGCGACTTCTCCTACGAGCAGTACTTC
>-|TRBV6-1|TRBJ1-2|-
CASSPGVNYGYTF
TGTGCCAGCAGCCCGGGAGTTAACTATGGCTACACCTTC
>-|TRBV5-1|TRBJ2-7|-
CASSFEPAGYEQYF
TGCGCCAGCAGCTTCGAGCCCGCAGGGTACGAGCAGTACTTC
>-|TRBV5-4|TRBJ2-3|TRBD2
CASSPTSGGGDTQYF
TGTGCCAGCAGCCCTACTAGCGGGGGGGGAGATACGCAGTATTTT
>-|TRBV5-5|TRBJ2-5|-
CASSPYPTGTDQETQYF
TGTGCCAGCAGCCCGTACCCGACCGGGACGGACCAAGAGACCCAGTACTTC
>-|TRBV11-2|TRBJ2-7|-
CASSLEYTRYEQYF
TGTGCCAGCAGCTTAGAGTACACCCGCTACGAGCAGTACTTC
>-|TRBV4-3|TRBJ1-4|TRBD1
CASSPFGTGGLEKLFF
TGCGCCAGCAGCCCCTTCGGGACAGGGGGCTTAGAAAAACTGTTTTTT
>few|TRBV27|TRBJ2-1|-
CASSLRDSLYNEQFF
TGTGCCAGCAGTTTAAGGGACTCACTCTACAATGAGCAGTTCTTC
>once|TRBV5-1|TRBJ1-1|-
CASSLGNRMNTEAFF
TGCGCCAGCAGCTTGGGGAATCGGATGAACACTGAAGCTTTCTTT
>-|TRBV30|TRBJ2-2|-
CAWSREAGVTGELFF
TGTGCCTGGAGTAGGGAGGCAGGGGTCACCGGGGAGCTGTTTTTT
>-|TRBV2|TRBJ2-1|TRBD1
CASNLGTGIDEQFF
TGTGCCAGCAACTTGGGGACAGGGATAGATGAGCAGTTCTTC
>few|TRBV7-9|TRBJ1-1|-
CASSLGGEQKAFF
TGTGCCAGCAGCTTAGGGGGGGAACAGAAAGCTTTCTTT
>-|TRBV6-1|TRBJ2-7|-
CASSEMGVEQYF
TGTGCCAGCAGTGAGATGGGGGTCGAGCAGTACTTC